These 12 T cell receptor beta chains share one sample of origin, sequenced in a study of PD-L1 blockade in urothelial cancer. As for time point: peripheral blood 6 weeks after treatment start. Data came from immunoSEQ multiplex PCR; TCRdb stores just in-frame clones and leaves some out. The sample consists of about 46,000 clones, approximately 85% of them appearing once. The source material was PBMCs, sampled around atezolizumab (anti-PD-L1) treatment. These receptors were collected from a man over 45 with urothelial cancer.

In its sample, this clone was seen once. The gene calls are TRBV7-9 and TRBJ2-2; D is ambiguous. Germline lookup yields CDR1 SEHNR and CDR2 FQNEAQ (reference sequence). This CDR3 is 13 amino acids long. The V and J ends lost 5 bases and 4 bases respectively, with 8 bases between them. Here the CDR3 DNA reads TGTGCCAGCAGCCCCCCACTCACCGGGGAGCTGTTTTTT. As protein: CASSPPLTGELFF.

This clone was observed a few times. V is TRBV5-8 and J is TRBJ2-4, with D perhaps TRBD2 (6 bases). Germline CDR1 reads SGHTS; CDR2 reads YDEGEE. The CDR3 contains 15 residues. V was pared by 1 base and J by 9 bases, with 17 bases between. The CDR3 DNA follows: TGTGCCAGCAGCTTGCGCGGGATGCGGAATGGCATTCAGTACTTC. Its protein product is CASSLRGMRNGIQYF.

In its sample, this clone was seen a few times. The V call is TRBV9, the J call TRBJ1-5; no clear D. There are 14 residues in the CDR3. Trimming took off 4 bases at V and 9 bases at J, with 17 bases between the two ends. Germline CDR1 and CDR2: SGDLS and YYNGEE. The CDR3 spells CASSKQDSSGPQHF. For the CDR3, the DNA is TGTGCCAGCAGCAAGCAGGACTCATCGGGGCCCCAGCATTTT.

J is TRBJ1-4 and V is TRBV7-3; possible D gene TRBD1, 5 bases. The CDR3 covers 15 residues. CDR1 and CDR2 (germline): SGHTA, FQGTGA. V lost 5 bases and J lost 7, with 17 bases in between. CDR3 sequence: CASSPVGGRGEKLFF. The CDR3 DNA is TGTGCCAGCAGCCCCGTGGGCGGGAGGGGTGAAAAACTGTTTTTT. Drawing the rest from reference TRBV7-3 and TRBJ1-4, the complete variable domain is GAGVSQTPSNKVTEKGKYVELRCDPISGHTALYWYRQSLGQGPEFLIYFQGTGAADDSGLPNDRFFAVRPEGSVSTLKIQRTERGDSAVYLCASSPVGGRGEKLFFGSGTQLSVL.

The chain employs TRBV7-6 and TRBJ1-1, with D tentatively TRBD1 (6 bases). V was clipped by 1 base and J by 7 bases, with 10 bases between them. The CDR3 spans 13 residues. Germline V gives CDR1 SGHVS, CDR2 FNYEAQ. For the CDR3, the DNA is TGTGCCAGCAGCTTAGGGGAACAGGGTGAAGCTTTCTTT. This translates into CASSLGEQGEAFF.

The V and J genes are TRBV6-5 and TRBJ2-7, with 8 bases lining up with TRBD2. Germline lookup yields CDR1 MNHEY and CDR2 SVGAGI. CDR3 length equals 15 residues. The J segment lost 1 base and the V segment lost 7 bases, leaving 9 bases of the junction unmatched. The chain's CDR3 is CASTPGGGFSYEQYF. The CDR3, as DNA: TGTGCCAGCACCCCGGGGGGGGGTTTTTCCTACGAGCAGTACTTC.

This rearrangement joins TRBV30 to TRBJ2-5; 8 positions agree with TRBD1. The CDR3 spans 14 residues. After removal of 1 base from V and 5 bases from J, the junction contained 6 bases not matched to a gene. The germline V gene encodes CDR1 GTSNPN and CDR2 SVGIG (reference sequence). CDR3 nucleotide sequence: TGTGCCTGGAGTGAGGCAGGGGGCTGGGAGACCCAGTACTTC. Translation gives CAWSEAGGWETQYF. Full variable domain (outside the CDR3, taken from reference TRBV30 and TRBJ2-5): SQTIHQWPATLVQPVGSPLSLECTVEGTSNPNLYWYRQAAGRGLQLLFYSVGIGQISSEVPQNLSASRPQDRQFILSSKKLLLSDSGFYLCAWSEAGGWETQYFGPGTRLLVL.

The chain recombines TRBV6-1 with TRBJ2-2; D perhaps matches TRBD2 (5 bases). The CDR3 is made up of 13 amino acids. Trimming took 4 bases from V and 6 from J, leaving 9 bases between them. Germline V gene data show CDR1 as MNHNS and CDR2 as SASEGT. CDR3: CASSASWSGELFF. CDR3 DNA: TGTGCCAGCAGTGCTAGCTGGTCCGGGGAGCTGTTTTTT.

V and J are TRBV6-1 and TRBJ2-7; D unclear. CDR1 is MNHNS and CDR2 is SASEGT in the germline V gene. This CDR3 is 11 amino acids long. The V end was cut by 10 bases, the J end by 1 base, with 8 bases between. The CDR3 DNA follows: TGTGCCACCTTAGATTCCTACGAGCAGTACTTC. Translation gives CATLDSYEQYF.

This rearrangement joins TRBV28 to TRBJ1-2; TRBD1 is a possible D gene (5 bases). The CDR3 loop spans 16 amino acids. Germline assignment: CDR1 MDHEN and CDR2 SYDVKM. V lost 7 bases to trimming and J lost 3 bases, with 21 bases between them. The CDR3 reads CASKGIQGRGHYGYTF. CDR3 DNA: TGTGCCAGCAAGGGGATCCAGGGAAGGGGTCACTATGGCTACACCTTC.

The gene calls are TRBV18 and TRBJ1-1; perhaps TRBD1 as D (5 bases). Germline V gene data show CDR1 as KGHSH and CDR2 as LQKENI. The CDR3 is 15 residues long. The ends were cut back, 2 bases at V and 0 bases at J, with 10 bases in the middle. The CDR3 loop reads CASSPSGFMNTEAFF. In DNA, the CDR3 is TGTGCCAGCTCACCATCAGGGTTCATGAACACTGAAGCTTTCTTT.

This clone was recorded a few times. The chain recombines TRBV10-3 with TRBJ2-7; no definite D call. V lost 6 bases, J lost 2 bases, and 14 bases lay in between. Germline CDR1 is ENHRY and CDR2 is SYGVKD. This CDR3 is built from 14 residues. The CDR3 spells CAISEVGLPYEQYF. CDR3 coding DNA: TGTGCCATCAGCGAGGTTGGGCTTCCCTACGAGCAGTACTTC.